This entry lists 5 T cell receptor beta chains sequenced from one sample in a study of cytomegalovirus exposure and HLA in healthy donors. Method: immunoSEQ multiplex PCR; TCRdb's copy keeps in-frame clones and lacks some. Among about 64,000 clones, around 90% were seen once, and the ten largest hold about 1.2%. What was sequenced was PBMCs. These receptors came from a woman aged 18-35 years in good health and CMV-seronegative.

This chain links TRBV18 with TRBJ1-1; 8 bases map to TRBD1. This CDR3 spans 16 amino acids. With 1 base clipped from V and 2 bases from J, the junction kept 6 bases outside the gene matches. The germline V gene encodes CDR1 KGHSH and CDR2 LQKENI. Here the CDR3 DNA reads TGTGCCAGCTCACCACGCGTCGGGACAGGAAACACTGAAGCTTTCTTT. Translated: CASSPRVGTGNTEAFF.

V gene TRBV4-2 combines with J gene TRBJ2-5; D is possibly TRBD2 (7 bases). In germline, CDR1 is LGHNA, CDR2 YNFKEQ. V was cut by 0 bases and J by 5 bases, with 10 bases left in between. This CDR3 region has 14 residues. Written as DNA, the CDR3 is TGTGCCAGCAGCCAAGAGGGGGGGCTGGAGACCCAGTACTTC. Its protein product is CASSQEGGLETQYF.

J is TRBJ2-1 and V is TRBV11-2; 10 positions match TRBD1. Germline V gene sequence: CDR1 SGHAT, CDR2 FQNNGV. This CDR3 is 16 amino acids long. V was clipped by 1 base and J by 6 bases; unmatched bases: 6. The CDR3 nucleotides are TGTGCCAGCAGCTTAGTCCGGGACAGGGGTACCAATGAGCAGTTCTTC. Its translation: CASSLVRDRGTNEQFF.

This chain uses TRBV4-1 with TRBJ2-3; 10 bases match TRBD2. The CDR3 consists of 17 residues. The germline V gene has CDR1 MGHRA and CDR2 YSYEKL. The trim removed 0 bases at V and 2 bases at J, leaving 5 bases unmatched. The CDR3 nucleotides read TGCGCCAGCAGCCAAGAATGGACTAGCGGCTTCACAGATACGCAGTATTTT. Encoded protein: CASSQEWTSGFTDTQYF.

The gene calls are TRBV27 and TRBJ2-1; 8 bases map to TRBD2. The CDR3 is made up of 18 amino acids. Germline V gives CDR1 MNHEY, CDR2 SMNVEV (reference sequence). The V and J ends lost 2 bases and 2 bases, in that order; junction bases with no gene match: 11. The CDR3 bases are TGTGCCAGCAGTTTAAAAGGAACAGCGGGGGCTACCTACAATGAGCAGTTCTTC. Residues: CASSLKGTAGATYNEQFF.